What follows are 8 T cell receptor beta chains derived from one specimen sequenced in a study of blood T cell repertoires in COVID-19. Measured with immunoSEQ multiplex PCR; TCRdb has only the in-frame clones, and not every one. This sample carries roughly 440,000 clones, roughly 88% of them seen once, and the ten largest clones take roughly 12%. What was sequenced was peripheral blood. All receptors come from a woman in her fifties or sixties with COVID-19, enrolled during active disease.

This clone was found a few times. J is TRBJ1-1 and V is TRBV27, with D possibly matching TRBD1 (5 bases). Germline V lookup: CDR1 MNHEY, CDR2 SMNVEV (reference sequence). The CDR3 covers 14 residues. The germline V and J ends were trimmed by 3 bases and 4 bases, with 12 bases remaining between them. The CDR3 DNA follows: TGTGCCAGCAGTTTTTCGGGGGGAATCACTGAAGCTTTCTTT. Translating it yields CASSFSGGITEAFF.

The chain uses TRBV18 and TRBJ1-1; 7 bases agree with TRBD1. Germline CDR1 is KGHSH and CDR2 is LQKENI. This CDR3 is built from 14 residues. V gave up 3 bases and J gave up 0 bases; unmatched junction bases: 1. The CDR3 DNA reads as TGTGCCAGCTCACCTGGGACAGTGAACACTGAAGCTTTCTTT. As protein: CASSPGTVNTEAFF.

The J gene is TRBJ1-3, the V gene TRBV30; no definite D call. Trimming stripped 0 bases from V and 0 bases from J, with 3 bases between. The V gene's germline CDR1 is GTSNPN and CDR2 SVGIG (reference sequence). There are 13 residues in the CDR3. Here the CDR3 DNA reads TGTGCCTGGAGTGTCGTCTCTGGAAACACCATATATTTT. Protein product: CAWSVVSGNTIYF.

This rearrangement joins TRBV9 to TRBJ2-4, with 7 bases fitting TRBD2. Per germline, CDR1 SGDLS and CDR2 YYNGEE. The CDR3 consists of 19 residues. The trim removed 0 bases at V and 8 bases at J, leaving 20 bases unmatched. The DNA for the CDR3 is TGTGCCAGCAGCGTAGGAATCCCGGAGGCGGGGGTCGCCTGGGACATTCAGTACTTC. Translating gives CASSVGIPEAGVAWDIQYF.

The J gene is TRBJ1-5, the V gene TRBV2; 10 bases line up with TRBD1. Per the germline V gene, CDR1 is SNHLY and CDR2 is FYNNEI. V shed 7 bases and J 2 bases; nucleotides not matched to a gene: 11. CDR3 length: 17 amino acids. Here the CDR3 DNA reads TGTGCCAGCAATCCTGGGACAGGGGCTATTGGCAATCAGCCCCAGCATTTT. The encoded protein is CASNPGTGAIGNQPQHF.

This sequence joins TRBV9 and TRBJ1-2; perhaps TRBD1 as D (6 bases). The V end was cut by 3 bases, the J end by 4 bases, with 10 bases between. The V gene's germline CDR1 is SGDLS and CDR2 YYNGEE. The CDR3 sequence is 13 residues long. The CDR3 DNA follows: TGTGCCAGCAGCGCGACAGGAACCTATGGCTACACCTTC. It codes for CASSATGTYGYTF.

The chain couples TRBV24-1 to TRBJ2-5; TRBD2 aligns across 9 bases. The V segment lost 3 bases and the J segment 4 bases; nucleotides outside the gene matches: 8. The CDR3 extends over 16 amino acids. Germline assignment: CDR1 KGHDR and CDR2 SFDVKD. The CDR3 sequence is CATSDPAGGAGETQYF. CDR3 DNA: TGTGCCACCAGTGATCCCGCGGGGGGGGCGGGAGAGACCCAGTACTTC.

The chain uses TRBV27 and TRBJ2-7; 9 bases align to TRBD1. CDR1 is MNHEY, CDR2 SMNVEV, per germline (reference sequence). The CDR3 has 14 amino acids. J gave up 3 bases and V 6 bases, and 6 bases lay outside the gene matches. CDR3 region: CASSGNRGLYEQYF. The CDR3 nucleotides are TGTGCCAGCAGCGGGAACAGGGGGCTCTACGAGCAGTACTTC.